The entry below describes one T cell receptor beta chain. This entry is derived from a study of shared clonotypes between healthy human individuals. CD8 memory pooled CD45RO+ cells and CCR7-negative CD45RA+ TemRA cells. Germline CDR1 reads MNHEY; CDR2 reads SMNVEV (reference sequence). The CDR3 is 11 amino acids. Deletions cut 6 bases from V and 4 bases from J, with 4 bases between. Measured with immunoSEQ multiplex PCR; TCRdb has only the in-frame clones, and not every one. The sample lists hundreds of thousands of clones, around 96% seen once, with approximately 0.32% in the top ten. The V and J genes are TRBV27 and TRBJ2-1; D uncertain. What was sequenced was memory CD8+ T cells sorted from blood. Subset described: CD45RO+ cells pooled with CCR7-negative TemRA cells. This TCR came from a man aged 25-40 years in good health. The CDR3 sequence is CASRRYNEQFF. The CDR3 nucleotides are TGTGCCAGCAGGCGGTACAATGAGCAGTTCTTC.